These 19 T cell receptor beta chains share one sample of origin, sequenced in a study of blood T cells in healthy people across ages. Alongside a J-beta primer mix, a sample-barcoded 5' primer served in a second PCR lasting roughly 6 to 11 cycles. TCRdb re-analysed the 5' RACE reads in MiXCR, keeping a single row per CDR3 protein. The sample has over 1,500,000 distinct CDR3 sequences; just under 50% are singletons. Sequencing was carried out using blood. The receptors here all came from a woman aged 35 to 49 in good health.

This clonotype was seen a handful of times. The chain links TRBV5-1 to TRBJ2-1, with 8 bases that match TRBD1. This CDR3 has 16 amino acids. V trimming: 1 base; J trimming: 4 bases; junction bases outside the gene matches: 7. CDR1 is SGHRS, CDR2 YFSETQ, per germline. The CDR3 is CASSLSGGAYYNEQFF. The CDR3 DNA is TGCGCCAGCAGCTTGTCAGGGGGCGCGTATTACAATGAGCAGTTCTTC.

CDR3 sequence (DNA): TGTGCCAGCCTCGGGGTCCATACGCAGTATTTT. The encoded protein is CASLGVHTQYF. The chain links TRBV6-2 or TRBV6-3 to TRBJ2-3; a possible D gene is TRBD2 (5 bases). With 8 bases removed from V and 7 bases from J, the gap between germline ends came to 10 bases. In germline, CDR1 is MNHEY, CDR2 SVGEGT. The CDR3 extends over 11 amino acids.

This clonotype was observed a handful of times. DNA of the CDR3: TGTGCCAGCAGCTCCCTAGGGGGCATCCAAGAGACCCAGTACTTC. Protein product: CASSSLGGIQETQYF. The chain uses TRBV7-2 and TRBJ2-5, with 7 nucleotides matching TRBD1. Germline V gene lookup returns CDR1 SGHTA and CDR2 FQGNSA. V lost 4 bases, J lost 1 base, and 6 bases stayed unmatched. The CDR3 is made up of 15 amino acids.

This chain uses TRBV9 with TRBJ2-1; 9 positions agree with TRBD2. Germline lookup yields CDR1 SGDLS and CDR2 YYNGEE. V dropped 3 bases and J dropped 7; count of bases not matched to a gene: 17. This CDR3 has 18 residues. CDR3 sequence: CASSADLGAGGPRNEQFF. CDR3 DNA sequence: TGTGCCAGCAGCGCCGACCTGGGGGCGGGGGGGCCGAGGAATGAGCAGTTCTTC.

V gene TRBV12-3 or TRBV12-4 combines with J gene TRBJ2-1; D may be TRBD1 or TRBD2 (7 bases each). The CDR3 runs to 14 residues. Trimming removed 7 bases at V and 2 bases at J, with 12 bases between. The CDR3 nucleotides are TGTGCCAGCACCCAGGGGGGGGCCTACAATGAGCAGTTCTTC. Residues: CASTQGGAYNEQFF.

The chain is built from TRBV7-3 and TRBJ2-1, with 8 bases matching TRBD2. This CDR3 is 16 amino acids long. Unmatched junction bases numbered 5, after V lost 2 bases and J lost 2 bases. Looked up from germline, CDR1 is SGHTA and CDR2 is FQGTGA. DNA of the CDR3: TGTGCCAGCAGCTTATCCCCGGGGGGGACCTACAATGAGCAGTTCTTC. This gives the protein CASSLSPGGTYNEQFF.

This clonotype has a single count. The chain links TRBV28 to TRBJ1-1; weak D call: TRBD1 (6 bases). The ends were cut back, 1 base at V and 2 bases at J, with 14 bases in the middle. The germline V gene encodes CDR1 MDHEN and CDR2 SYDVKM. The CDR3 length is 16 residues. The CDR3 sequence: CASSLFLTGHNTEAFF. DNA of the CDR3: TGTGCCAGCAGTTTATTCCTAACGGGACACAACACTGAAGCTTTCTTT.

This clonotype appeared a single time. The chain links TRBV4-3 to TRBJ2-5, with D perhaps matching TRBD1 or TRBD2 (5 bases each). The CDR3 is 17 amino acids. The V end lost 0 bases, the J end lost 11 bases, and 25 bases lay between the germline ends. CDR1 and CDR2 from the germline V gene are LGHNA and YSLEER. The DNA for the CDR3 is TGCGCCAGCAGCCAAGACTGGGGCGAGGGGTCCTACAATGAGCAGTACTTC. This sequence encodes CASSQDWGEGSYNEQYF.

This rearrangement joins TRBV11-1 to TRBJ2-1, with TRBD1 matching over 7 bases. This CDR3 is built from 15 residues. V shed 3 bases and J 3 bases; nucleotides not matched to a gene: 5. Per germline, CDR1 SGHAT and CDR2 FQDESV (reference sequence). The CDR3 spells CASSFGRGNYNEQFF. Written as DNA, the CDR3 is TGTGCCAGCAGCTTTGGCAGGGGGAACTACAATGAGCAGTTCTTC.

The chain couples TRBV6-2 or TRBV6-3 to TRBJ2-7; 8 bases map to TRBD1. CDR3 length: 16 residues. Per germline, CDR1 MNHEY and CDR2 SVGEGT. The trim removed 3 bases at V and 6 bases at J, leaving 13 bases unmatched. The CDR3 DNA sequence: TGTGCCAGCAGTTATTTCCCGGACAGGGCTCCCTGCGAGCAGTACTTC. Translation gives CASSYFPDRAPCEQYF.

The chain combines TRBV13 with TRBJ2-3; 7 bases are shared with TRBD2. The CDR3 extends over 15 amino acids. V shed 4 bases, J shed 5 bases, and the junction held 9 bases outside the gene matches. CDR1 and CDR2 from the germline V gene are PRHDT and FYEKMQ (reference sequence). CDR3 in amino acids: CASSSNGAGVDTQYF. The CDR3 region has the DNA TGTGCCAGCAGCTCTAACGGGGCGGGGGTAGATACGCAGTATTTT. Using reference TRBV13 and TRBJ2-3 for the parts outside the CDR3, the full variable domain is AAGVIQSPRHLIKEKRETATLKCYPIPRHDTVYWYQQGPGQDPQFLISFYEKMQSDKGSIPDRFSAQQFSDYHSELNMSSLELGDSALYFCASSSNGAGVDTQYFGPGTRLTVL.

The CDR3 spells CASRLDRGRSLEQYF. The CDR3 DNA is TGTGCCAGCAGGCTGGACAGGGGGCGTTCGTTGGAGCAGTACTTC. V gene TRBV27 combines with J gene TRBJ2-4; 11 positions match TRBD1. V dropped 6 bases and J dropped 13; count of bases not matched to a gene: 14. This CDR3 region has 15 residues. Germline CDR1 is MNHEY and CDR2 is SMNVEV (reference sequence).

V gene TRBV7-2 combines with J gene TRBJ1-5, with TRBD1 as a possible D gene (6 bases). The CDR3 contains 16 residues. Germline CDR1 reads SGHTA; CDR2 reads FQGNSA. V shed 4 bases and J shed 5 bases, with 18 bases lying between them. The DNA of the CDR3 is TGTGCCAGCAGCTCTCGTAGGGGGGCGGTAGATCAGCCCCAGCATTTT. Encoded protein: CASSSRRGAVDQPQHF. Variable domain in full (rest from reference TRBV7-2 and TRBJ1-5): GAGVSQSPSNKVTEKGKDVELRCDPISGHTALYWYRQSLGQGLEFLIYFQGNSAPDKSGLPSDRFSAERTGGSVSTLTIQRTQQEDSAVYLCASSSRRGAVDQPQHFGDGTRLSIL.

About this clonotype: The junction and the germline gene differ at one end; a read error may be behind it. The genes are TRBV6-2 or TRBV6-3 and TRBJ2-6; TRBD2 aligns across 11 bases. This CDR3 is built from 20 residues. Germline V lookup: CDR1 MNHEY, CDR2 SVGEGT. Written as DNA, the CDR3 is TGTGCCAGCAGTTATCCTACCCTAGCGGGGGGCCCCACTGGGGCCAACGTCCTAACTTTC. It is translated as CASSYPTLAGGPTGANVLTF.

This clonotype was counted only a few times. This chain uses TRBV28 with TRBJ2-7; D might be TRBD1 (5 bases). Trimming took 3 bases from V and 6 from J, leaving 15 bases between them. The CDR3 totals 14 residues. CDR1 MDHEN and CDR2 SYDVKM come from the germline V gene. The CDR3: CASSFGHPTGEQYF. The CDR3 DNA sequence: TGTGCCAGCAGTTTTGGACACCCCACCGGCGAGCAGTACTTC.

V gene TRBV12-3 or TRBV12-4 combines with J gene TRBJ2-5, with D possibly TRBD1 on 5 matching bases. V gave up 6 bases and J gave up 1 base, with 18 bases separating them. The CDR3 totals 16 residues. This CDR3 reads CASRSTDNRTQETQYF. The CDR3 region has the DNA TGTGCCAGCAGGTCTACGGACAATCGGACCCAAGAGACCCAGTACTTC.

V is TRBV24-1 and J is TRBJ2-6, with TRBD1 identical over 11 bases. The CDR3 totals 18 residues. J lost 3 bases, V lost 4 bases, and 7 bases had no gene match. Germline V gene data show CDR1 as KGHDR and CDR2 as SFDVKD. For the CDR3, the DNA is TGTGCCACCAGTGACCCTCGGACAGGGGGCTTTGGGGCCAACGTCCTGACTTTC. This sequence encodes CATSDPRTGGFGANVLTF.

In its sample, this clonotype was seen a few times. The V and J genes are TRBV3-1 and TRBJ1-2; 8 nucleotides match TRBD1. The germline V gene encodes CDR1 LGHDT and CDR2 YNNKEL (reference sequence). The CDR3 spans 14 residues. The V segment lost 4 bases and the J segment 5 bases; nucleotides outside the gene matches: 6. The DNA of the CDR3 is TGTGCCAGCAGCCTCGACAGGGGCTTGTATGGCTACACCTTC. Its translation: CASSLDRGLYGYTF.

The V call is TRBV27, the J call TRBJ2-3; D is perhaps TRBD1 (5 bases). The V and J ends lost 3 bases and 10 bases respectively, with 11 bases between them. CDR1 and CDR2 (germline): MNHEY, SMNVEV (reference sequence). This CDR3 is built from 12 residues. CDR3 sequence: CASSLWGFSQYF. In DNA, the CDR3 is TGTGCCAGCAGTTTGTGGGGCTTTTCGCAGTATTTT.